Listed here are 13 T cell receptor beta chains from one sample, sequenced in a study of blood T cells in healthy people across ages. With a J-beta primer mix and a sample-barcoded 5' primer, a second PCR ran about 6 to 11 cycles. TCRdb reprocessed the 5' RACE reads via MiXCR and lists one record per CDR3 protein. The sample holds about 730,000 distinct CDR3 sequences; approximately 39% are singletons and the top ten take 20% to 25%. Material for sequencing was blood. The receptors stem from an older woman in good health.

This clonotype was seen a few times. V gene TRBV21-1 combines with J gene TRBJ2-1; TRBD1 reflects the table's D call only, with no check against the DNA. TRBV21-1 is a pseudogene locus. The CDR3 spans 15 residues. The CDR3, as DNA: TGTGCCAGCAGCCAAGGACTGGGCGAAATCTATGAGCAGTTCTTC. Protein sequence: CASSQGLGEIYEQFF.

The chain combines TRBV20-1 with TRBJ2-1, with 8 nucleotides matching TRBD2. Germline CDR1 is DFQATT and CDR2 is SNEGSKA (reference sequence). The CDR3 has 19 amino acids. Trimming removed 5 bases from V and 4 bases from J; junction bases left unmatched: 22. CDR3 in DNA: TGCAGTGCTCCCTCTGGGGATAGCGGGACTTATACCGAATACAATGAGCAGTTCTTC. It specifies CSAPSGDSGTYTEYNEQFF.

This clonotype was picked up a small number of times. The CDR3 bases are TGTGCCAGCAGCAGGACTAGCGGGAGTTTGGATACGCAGTATTTT. Protein product: CASSRTSGSLDTQYF. The J gene is TRBJ2-3, the V gene TRBV7-9; TRBD2 matches at 13 bases. V lost 5 bases to trimming and J lost 6 bases; unmatched junction nucleotides: 5. Germline assignment: CDR1 SEHNR and CDR2 FQNEAQ (reference sequence). The CDR3 loop spans 15 amino acids. Supplemented by reference TRBV7-9 and TRBJ2-3, the full variable domain reads DTGVSQNPRHKITKRGQNVTFRCDPISEHNRLYWYRQTLGQGPEFLTYFQNEAQLEKSRLLSDRFSAERPKGSFSTLEIQRTEQGDSAMYLCASSRTSGSLDTQYFGPGTRLTVL.

The J gene is TRBJ2-1, the V gene TRBV7-2, with TRBD2 identical over 10 bases. Germline V gives CDR1 SGHTA, CDR2 FQGNSA. The CDR3 has 14 residues. The V segment lost 6 bases and the J segment 9 bases; nucleotides outside the gene matches: 8. CDR3 bases: TGTGCCAGCAGTTACTCTAGCGGGAGAACTGAGCAGTTCTTC. It is translated as CASSYSSGRTEQFF.

This clonotype was seen at least ten times. The V and J genes are TRBV20-1 and TRBJ2-5; TRBD2 is a possible D gene (5 bases). The J call is uncertain, as TRBJ2-7 better fits the DNA end. The CDR3 sequence is 16 residues long. Germline CDR1 DFQATT, CDR2 SNEGSKA (reference sequence). CDR3 DNA sequence: TGCAGTGCTAGAGATAGCGAGGGCGGAGATGGAGGCGAGCAGTACTTC. It is translated as CSARDSEGGDGGEQYF.

The chain is built from TRBV4-2 and TRBJ1-3, with 8 bases that match TRBD1. The V segment lost 1 base and the J segment 3 bases; nucleotides outside the gene matches: 14. The CDR3 has 19 amino acids. CDR1 and CDR2 from the germline V gene are LGHNA and YNFKEQ. The CDR3 sequence: CASSQVWRTGISRGNTIYF. The CDR3 DNA reads TGTGCCAGCAGCCAAGTCTGGAGGACAGGGATAAGTCGTGGAAACACCATATATTTT.

The V gene is TRBV4-1, the J gene TRBJ2-7, with 7 bases aligning to TRBD1. The ends lost 1 base at V and 3 bases at J; junction bases unmatched: 9. CDR1 and CDR2 (germline): MGHRA, YSYEKL. The CDR3 loop spans 16 amino acids. The CDR3 sequence is CASSQAPTGILYEQYF. CDR3 DNA sequence: TGCGCCAGCAGCCAAGCCCCGACAGGGATACTCTACGAGCAGTACTTC.

CDR3 residues: CSVPTSGRANEQFF. The CDR3 region has the DNA TGCAGTGTACCGACTAGCGGGAGGGCCAATGAGCAGTTCTTC. The chain carries TRBV20-1 and TRBJ2-1; 14 nucleotides align to TRBD2. The ends lost 7 bases at V and 6 bases at J; junction bases unmatched: 5. This CDR3 spans 14 amino acids. The germline V gene has CDR1 DFQATT and CDR2 SNEGSKA (reference sequence).

The chain recombines TRBV20-1 with TRBJ2-3; TRBD1 agrees at 12 bases. There are 16 residues in the CDR3. V trimming: 3 bases; J trimming: 2 bases; junction bases outside the gene matches: 6. In germline, CDR1 is DFQATT, CDR2 SNEGSKA (reference sequence). The CDR3 nucleotides are TGCAGTGCTAGGGCCGGGACAGGGGGCATCACAGATACGCAGTATTTT. This codes for CSARAGTGGITDTQYF.

The chain couples TRBV12-3 or TRBV12-4 to TRBJ2-7; tentative D call: TRBD1 (5 bases). The V gene lost 3 bases and the J gene lost 7 bases, with 16 bases spanning the gap. This CDR3 has 14 residues. The CDR3 nucleotides read TGTGCCAGCAGTTTTGGGGCCCCGTTTGGGGAGCAGTACTTC. As protein: CASSFGAPFGEQYF.

This clonotype has at least ten counts. J is TRBJ1-2 and V is TRBV29-1; D remains ambiguous. Germline CDR1 is SQVTM and CDR2 is ANQGSEA. The CDR3 is 13 residues long. The V gene lost 1 base and the J gene lost 0 bases, with 6 bases spanning the gap. In DNA, the CDR3 is TGCAGCGTTGAAGCCCCAGCTAACTATGGCTACACCTTC. This gives the protein CSVEAPANYGYTF.

This clonotype was seen more than once but under ten times. This CDR3 reads CASSSVPGLAGSTQYF. CDR3 nucleotide sequence: TGTGCCAGCAGTTCCGTACCGGGACTAGCGGGAAGCACGCAGTATTTT. The chain couples TRBV7-3 to TRBJ2-3, with 13 positions matching TRBD2. Germline V gene lookup returns CDR1 SGHTA and CDR2 FQGTGA. The CDR3 spans 16 residues. J lost 9 bases, V lost 6 bases, and 12 bases had no gene match.

The CDR3 protein is CASSPTGTANTEAFF. The CDR3 DNA is TGTGCCAGCAGCCCCACAGGGACGGCGAACACTGAAGCTTTCTTT. The chain carries TRBV7-3 and TRBJ1-1, with a weak D call TRBD1 (6 bases). The CDR3 consists of 15 residues. The germline gives CDR1 SGHTA, CDR2 FQGTGA. The V gene lost 5 bases and the J gene lost 1 base, with 14 bases spanning the gap.